What follows are 15 T cell receptor beta chains derived from one specimen sequenced in a study of human T cells and chemical hapten exposure. Time point defined: pre-sensitization, week 0. Treatment in this sample: therapeutic diphenylcyclopropenone sensitization with weekly scalp DPC. The authors extracted total RNA from unfractionated whole blood. MiXCR was run by TCRdb on the RACE reads, yielding one entry per CDR3 protein. The table includes 33,000 or so distinct CDR3 sequences, around 12% detected once. Source: whole blood, taken in connection with sensitization to the hapten diphenylcyclopropenone (DPC). The receptors were sampled from a woman in her thirties or forties with alopecia areata. Some clones in this sample may be carry-over from other donors' samples.

As concerns this clonotype: One end of the junction is discordant with germline, which a read error may explain. The CDR3 bases are TGTGCCATGAGTGTTGGGGGAGGTGAAGCTTTCTTT. As protein: CAMSVGGGEAFF. The V and J genes are TRBV10-3 and TRBJ1-1; TRBD1 might be the D (5 bases). The CDR3 sequence is 12 residues long. The germline V gene encodes CDR1 ENHRY and CDR2 SYGVKD.

The V gene is TRBV7-3, the J gene TRBJ2-3; 10 bases are a match to TRBD2. Losses at the gene ends were 5 bases for V and 3 bases for J; bases not matched to a gene: 11. The CDR3 covers 17 residues. CDR1 is SGHTA, CDR2 FQGTGA, per germline. In nucleotides, the CDR3 is TGTGCCAGCAGCGTCTCCGGGACTAGCGATTATACAGATACGCAGTATTTT. It is translated as CASSVSGTSDYTDTQYF.

The chain is built from TRBV5-1 and TRBJ2-5, with TRBD1 as a possible D gene (5 bases). CDR1 SGHRS and CDR2 YFSETQ come from the germline V gene. V was cut by 0 bases and J by 2 bases, with 11 bases left in between. CDR3 size: 15 residues. The CDR3 DNA follows: TGCGCCAGCAGCTTGGTAGGAACAGGTCAAGAGACCCAGTACTTC. Translation: CASSLVGTGQETQYF.

This clonotype was seen repeatedly, ten times or more. The V and J genes are TRBV29-1 and TRBJ2-7; D gene ambiguous. The CDR3 spans 12 residues. CDR1 is SQVTM, CDR2 ANQGSEA, per germline. The germline V and J ends were trimmed by 4 bases and 6 bases, with 13 bases remaining between them. The CDR3 region is CSVGQWGTEQYF. Here the CDR3 DNA reads TGCAGCGTTGGCCAATGGGGTACCGAGCAGTACTTC.

This clonotype occurred many times. The chain carries TRBV5-6 and TRBJ2-7; TRBD2 is a possible D gene (6 bases). CDR3 length: 16 amino acids. Germline V gene data show CDR1 as SGHDT and CDR2 as YYEEEE. Trimming left V 4 bases short and J 0 bases short, with 17 bases between. CDR3 amino acids: CASSRSGLFSSYEQYF. The CDR3 nucleotides are TGTGCCAGCAGCCGAAGTGGACTATTTAGCTCCTACGAGCAGTACTTC. Combining the CDR3 with reference TRBV5-6 and TRBJ2-7 gives the whole variable domain DAGVTQSPTHLIKTRGQQVTLRCSPKSGHDTVSWYQQALGQGPQFIFQYYEEEERQRGNFPDRFSGHQFPNYSSELNVNALLLGDSALYLCASSRSGLFSSYEQYFGPGTRLTVT.

The J gene is TRBJ2-7, the V gene TRBV2, with TRBD1 matching over 9 bases. Germline CDR1 is SNHLY and CDR2 is FYNNEI. The CDR3 is made up of 14 amino acids. Trimming at V came to 9 bases and at J to 3 bases, leaving 9 bases not matched to a gene. The CDR3, as DNA: TGTGCCAGTAAATCACAGGGGGCTGTCTACGAGCAGTACTTC. It is translated as CASKSQGAVYEQYF. Full variable domain (outside the CDR3, taken from reference TRBV2 and TRBJ2-7): EPEVTQTPSHQVTQMGQEVILRCVPISNHLYFYWYRQILGQKVEFLVSFYNNEISEKSEIFDDQFSVERPDGSNFTLKIRSTKLEDSAMYFCASKSQGAVYEQYFGPGTRLTVT.

This clonotype showed up just a few times. CDR3 nucleotides: TGTGCCAGCAAGGAGTCTTCGGGCGAGCAGTACTTC. Protein sequence: CASKESSGEQYF. The chain is built from TRBV28 and TRBJ2-7; the D is unclear. The germline V and J ends were trimmed by 7 bases and 6 bases, with 13 bases remaining between them. The CDR3 is made up of 12 amino acids. Germline CDR1 is MDHEN and CDR2 is SYDVKM.

This clonotype came up a few times. The J gene is TRBJ1-3, the V gene TRBV28, with D uncertain. In germline, CDR1 is MDHEN, CDR2 SYDVKM. With 3 bases removed from V and 3 bases from J, the gap between germline ends came to 0 bases. The CDR3 totals 11 residues. The CDR3 nucleotides are TGTGCCAGCAGTTTTGGAAACACCATATATTTT. Its protein is CASSFGNTIYF.

Ten or more counts support this clonotype. The chain recombines TRBV11-2 with TRBJ1-1; 7 nucleotides match TRBD1. The CDR3 extends over 14 amino acids. V was clipped by 4 bases and J by 6 bases; unmatched bases: 8. The germline CDR1 and CDR2 sequences are SGHAT and FQNNGV. CDR3 protein: CASSSQGVVSEAFF. The CDR3 nucleotides read TGTGCCAGCAGCTCCCAGGGGGTGGTCTCTGAAGCTTTCTTT. Supplemented by reference TRBV11-2 and TRBJ1-1, the full variable domain reads EAGVAQSPRYKIIEKRQSVAFWCNPISGHATLYWYQQILGQGPKLLIQFQNNGVVDDSQLPKDRFSAERLKGVDSTLKIQPAKLEDSAVYLCASSSQGVVSEAFFGQGTRLTVV.

This clonotype was recorded many times. The V call is TRBV2, the J call TRBJ1-5; no clear D gene. Trimming took off 6 bases at V and 4 bases at J, with 10 bases between the two ends. There are 13 residues in the CDR3. Germline assignment: CDR1 SNHLY and CDR2 FYNNEI. CDR3 nucleotides: TGTGCCAGCAGCCCGGCGATGAATCAGCCCCAGCATTTT. It translates to CASSPAMNQPQHF.

This clonotype came up many times. The V call is TRBV6-1, the J call TRBJ1-6; the D gene is possibly TRBD1 (6 bases). The germline V and J ends were trimmed by 3 bases and 4 bases, with 7 bases remaining between them. Germline V gene lookup returns CDR1 MNHNS and CDR2 SASEGT. The CDR3 spans 14 residues. The CDR3 sequence is CASSDRGYNSPLHF. Written as DNA, the CDR3 is TGTGCCAGCAGTGACAGGGGTTATAATTCACCCCTCCACTTT.

This chain uses TRBV11-2 with TRBJ2-4; D is perhaps TRBD1 (6 bases). The CDR3 covers 16 residues. The V gene's germline CDR1 is SGHAT and CDR2 FQNNGV. The ends were cut back, 8 bases at V and 0 bases at J, with 17 bases in the middle. CDR3 bases: TGTGCCAGCCGTATGGGGGCGGAAGTAGCCAAAAACATTCAGTACTTC. This translates into CASRMGAEVAKNIQYF.

The V call is TRBV5-1, the J call TRBJ2-1; D not certain. V was shortened by 0 bases and J by 3 bases, with 10 bases between the two germline ends. The CDR3 is 15 residues long. Germline V gives CDR1 SGHRS, CDR2 YFSETQ. CDR3 protein: CASSLEVGIYNEQFF. The CDR3 DNA reads TGCGCCAGCAGCTTGGAGGTCGGTATCTACAATGAGCAGTTCTTC.

The chain uses TRBV6-6 and TRBJ2-5; D might be TRBD2 (6 bases). Looked up from germline, CDR1 is MNHNY and CDR2 is SVGAGI (reference sequence). This CDR3 is 14 amino acids long. Trimming cost V 5 bases and J 2 bases, with 12 bases left between them. CDR3: CASSRGGTQETQYF. CDR3 DNA: TGTGCCAGCAGTCGTGGGGGGACTCAAGAGACCCAGTACTTC.

This clonotype came up many times. V is TRBV7-9 and J is TRBJ2-1; 9 positions match TRBD1. J was trimmed by 13 bases and V by 4 bases; bases with no gene match: 14. The CDR3 is 15 residues long. CDR1 and CDR2 (germline): SEHNR, FQNEAQ (reference sequence). The CDR3 sequence: CASSSKSGQGWNQFF. The CDR3 bases are TGTGCCAGCAGCTCGAAATCCGGACAGGGGTGGAACCAGTTCTTC.